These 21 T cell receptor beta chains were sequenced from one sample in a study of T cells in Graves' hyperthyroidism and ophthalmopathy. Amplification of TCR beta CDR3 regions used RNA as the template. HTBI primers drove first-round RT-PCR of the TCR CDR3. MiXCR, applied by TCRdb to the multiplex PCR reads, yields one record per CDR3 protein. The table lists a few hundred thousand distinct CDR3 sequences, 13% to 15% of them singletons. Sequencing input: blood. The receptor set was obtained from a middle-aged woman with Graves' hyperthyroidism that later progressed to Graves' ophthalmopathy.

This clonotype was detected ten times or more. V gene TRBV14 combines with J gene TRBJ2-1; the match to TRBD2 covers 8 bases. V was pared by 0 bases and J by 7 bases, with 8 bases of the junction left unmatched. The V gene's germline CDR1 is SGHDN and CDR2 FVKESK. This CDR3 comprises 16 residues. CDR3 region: CASSQDQAGVGNEQFF. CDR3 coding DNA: TGTGCCAGCAGCCAAGATCAAGCGGGAGTTGGGAATGAGCAGTTCTTC.

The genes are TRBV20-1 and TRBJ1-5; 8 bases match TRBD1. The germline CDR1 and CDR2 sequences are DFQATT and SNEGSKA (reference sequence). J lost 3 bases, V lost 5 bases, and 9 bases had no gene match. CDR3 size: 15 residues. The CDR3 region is CSAQDRVKNNQPQHF. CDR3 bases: TGCAGTGCTCAGGACAGGGTTAAAAACAATCAGCCCCAGCATTTT.

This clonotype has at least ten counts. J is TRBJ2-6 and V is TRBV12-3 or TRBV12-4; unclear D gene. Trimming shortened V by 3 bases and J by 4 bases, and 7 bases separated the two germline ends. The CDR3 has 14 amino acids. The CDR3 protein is CASSLPWGANVLTF. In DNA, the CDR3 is TGTGCCAGCAGTTTGCCGTGGGGGGCCAACGTCCTGACTTTC.

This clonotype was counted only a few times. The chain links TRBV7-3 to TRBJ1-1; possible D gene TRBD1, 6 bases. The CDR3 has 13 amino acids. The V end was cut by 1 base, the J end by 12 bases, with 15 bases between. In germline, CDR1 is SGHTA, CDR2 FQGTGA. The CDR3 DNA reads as TGTGCCAGCAGCTTAAATTCGGGGGGGGCAACTTTCTTT. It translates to CASSLNSGGATFF.

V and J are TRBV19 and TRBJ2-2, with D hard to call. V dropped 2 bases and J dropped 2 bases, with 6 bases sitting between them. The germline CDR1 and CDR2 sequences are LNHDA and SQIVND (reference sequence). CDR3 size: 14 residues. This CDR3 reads CASSIIANTGELFF. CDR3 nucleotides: TGTGCCAGTAGTATAATCGCCAACACCGGGGAGCTGTTTTTT.

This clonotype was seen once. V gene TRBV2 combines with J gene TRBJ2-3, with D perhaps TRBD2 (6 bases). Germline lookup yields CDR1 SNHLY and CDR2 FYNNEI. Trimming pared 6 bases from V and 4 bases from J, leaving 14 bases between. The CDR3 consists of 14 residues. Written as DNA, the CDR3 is TGTGCCAGCAGCCTAGGAGGGCAGGCAGATACGCAGTATTTT. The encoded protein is CASSLGGQADTQYF. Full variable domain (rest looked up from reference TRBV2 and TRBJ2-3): EPEVTQTPSHQVTQMGQEVILRCVPISNHLYFYWYRQILGQKVEFLVSFYNNEISEKSEIFDDQFSVERPDGSNFTLKIRSTKLEDSAMYFCASSLGGQADTQYFGPGTRLTVL.

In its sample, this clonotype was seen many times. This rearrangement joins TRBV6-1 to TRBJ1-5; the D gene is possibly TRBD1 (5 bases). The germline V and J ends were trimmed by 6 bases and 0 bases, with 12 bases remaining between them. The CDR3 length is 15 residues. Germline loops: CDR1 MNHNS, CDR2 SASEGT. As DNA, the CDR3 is TGTGCCAGCAGAGTTGGACACTATAGCAATCAGCCCCAGCATTTT. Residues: CASRVGHYSNQPQHF.

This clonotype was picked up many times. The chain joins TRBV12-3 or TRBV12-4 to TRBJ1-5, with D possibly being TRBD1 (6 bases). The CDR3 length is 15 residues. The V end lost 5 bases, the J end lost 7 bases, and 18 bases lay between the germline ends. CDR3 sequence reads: CASSPGVGAGQPQHF. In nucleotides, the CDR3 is TGTGCCAGCAGTCCAGGGGTAGGGGCGGGACAGCCCCAGCATTTT.

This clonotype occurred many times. In DNA, the CDR3 is TGTGCCAGCAGAGGGACAGGGGGAGAGACCCAGTACTTC. Its protein is CASRGTGGETQYF. The genes are TRBV2 and TRBJ2-5; 11 bases line up with TRBD1. This CDR3 is 13 amino acids long. The germline CDR1 and CDR2 sequences are SNHLY and FYNNEI. With V trimmed by 6 bases and J by 4 bases, 1 base remained unmatched.

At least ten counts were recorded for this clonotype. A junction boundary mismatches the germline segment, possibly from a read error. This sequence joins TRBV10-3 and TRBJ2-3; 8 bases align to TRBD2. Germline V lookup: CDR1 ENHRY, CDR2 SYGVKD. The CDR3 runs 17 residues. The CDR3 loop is CAISRQNVAGSTDAQYF. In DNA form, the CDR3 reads TGTGCCATCAGTCGCCAAAACGTAGCGGGAAGCACAGATGCGCAGTATTTT.

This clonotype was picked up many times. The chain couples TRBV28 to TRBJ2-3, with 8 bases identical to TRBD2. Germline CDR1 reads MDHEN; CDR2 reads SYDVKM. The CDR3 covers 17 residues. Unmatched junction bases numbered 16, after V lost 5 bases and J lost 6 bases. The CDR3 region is CASSQHRWSGRYDTQYF. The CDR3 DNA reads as TGTGCCAGCAGTCAACACCGATGGAGCGGGAGATATGATACGCAGTATTTT. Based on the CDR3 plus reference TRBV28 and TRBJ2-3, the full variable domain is DVKVTQSSRYLVKRTGEKVFLECVQDMDHENMFWYRQDPGLGLRLIYFSYDVKMKEKGDIPEGYSVSREKKERFSLILESASTNQTSMYLCASSQHRWSGRYDTQYFGPGTRLTVL.

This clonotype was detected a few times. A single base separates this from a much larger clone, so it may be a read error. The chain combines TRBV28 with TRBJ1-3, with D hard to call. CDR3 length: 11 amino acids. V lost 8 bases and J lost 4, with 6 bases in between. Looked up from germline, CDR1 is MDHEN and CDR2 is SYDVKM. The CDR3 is CASGQGNTIYF. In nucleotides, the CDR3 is TGTGCCAGCGGGCAGGGAAACACCATATATTTT.

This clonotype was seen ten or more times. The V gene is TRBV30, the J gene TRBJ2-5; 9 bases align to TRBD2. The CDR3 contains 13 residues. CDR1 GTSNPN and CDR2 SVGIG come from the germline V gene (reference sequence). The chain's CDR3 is CARSWAGGETQYF. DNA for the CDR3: TGTGCGCGGAGTTGGGCGGGAGGGGAGACCCAGTACTTC.

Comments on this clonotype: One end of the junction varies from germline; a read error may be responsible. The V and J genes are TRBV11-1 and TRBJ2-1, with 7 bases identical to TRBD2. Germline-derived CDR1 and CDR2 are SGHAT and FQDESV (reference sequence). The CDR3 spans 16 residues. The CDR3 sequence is CAGSLSGTNSYNEQFF. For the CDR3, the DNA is TGTGCCGGCAGCTTAAGCGGGACGAACTCCTACAATGAGCAGTTCTTC. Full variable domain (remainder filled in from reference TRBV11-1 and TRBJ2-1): EAEVAQSPRYKITEKSQAVAFWCDPISGHATLYWYRQILGQGPELLVQFQDESVVDDSQLPKDRFSAERLKGVDSTLKIQPAELGDSAMYLCAGSLSGTNSYNEQFFGPGTRLTVL.

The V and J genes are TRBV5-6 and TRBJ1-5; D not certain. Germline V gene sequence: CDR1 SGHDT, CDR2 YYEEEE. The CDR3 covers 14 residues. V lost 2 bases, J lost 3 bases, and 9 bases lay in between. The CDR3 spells CASSFGLDNQPQHF. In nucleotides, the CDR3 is TGTGCCAGCAGCTTCGGTTTGGACAATCAGCCCCAGCATTTT.

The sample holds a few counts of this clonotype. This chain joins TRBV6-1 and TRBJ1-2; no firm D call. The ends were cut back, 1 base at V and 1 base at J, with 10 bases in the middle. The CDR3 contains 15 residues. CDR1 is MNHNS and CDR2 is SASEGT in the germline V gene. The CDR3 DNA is TGTGCCAGCAGTGAAGAGTTAAGCCTTAACTATGGCTACACCTTC. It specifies CASSEELSLNYGYTF.

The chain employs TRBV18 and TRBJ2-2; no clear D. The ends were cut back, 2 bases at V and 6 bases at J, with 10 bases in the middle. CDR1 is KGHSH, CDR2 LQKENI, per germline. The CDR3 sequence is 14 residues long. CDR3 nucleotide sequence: TGTGCCAGCTCACCAGTTGGCCCCTCCGGGGAGCTGTTTTTT. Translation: CASSPVGPSGELFF.

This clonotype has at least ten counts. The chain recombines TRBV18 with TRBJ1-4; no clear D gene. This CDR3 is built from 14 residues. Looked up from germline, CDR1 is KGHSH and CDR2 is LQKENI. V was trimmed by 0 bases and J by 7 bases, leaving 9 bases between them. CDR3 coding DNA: TGTGCCAGCTCACCACCGCAGAGAGGTGAAAAACTGTTTTTT. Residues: CASSPPQRGEKLFF.

CDR3 in DNA: TGTGCCAGCAGTATGACAGGGGGCGATCAGCCCCAGCATTTT. Translation gives CASSMTGGDQPQHF. The rearrangement uses TRBV6-1 and TRBJ1-5, with 10 bases lining up with TRBD1. V lost 5 bases and J lost 5; bases outside the gene matches: 3. Looked up from germline, CDR1 is MNHNS and CDR2 is SASEGT. The CDR3 is 14 amino acids.

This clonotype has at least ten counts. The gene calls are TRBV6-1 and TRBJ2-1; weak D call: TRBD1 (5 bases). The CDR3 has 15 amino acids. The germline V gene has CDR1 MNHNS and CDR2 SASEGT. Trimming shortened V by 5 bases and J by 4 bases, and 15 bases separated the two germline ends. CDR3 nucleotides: TGTGCCAGCAGTAAGGACACCCCTCCTTACAATGAGCAGTTCTTC. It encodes CASSKDTPPYNEQFF.

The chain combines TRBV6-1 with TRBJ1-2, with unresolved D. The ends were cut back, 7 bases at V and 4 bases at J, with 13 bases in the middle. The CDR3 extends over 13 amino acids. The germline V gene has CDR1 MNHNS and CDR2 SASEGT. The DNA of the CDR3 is TGTGCCAGCACCTTAGAGGTCCGCTATGGCTACACCTTC. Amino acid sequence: CASTLEVRYGYTF.